The T cell receptor (beta chain) described here comes from a study of human T cells and chemical hapten exposure. Whole-study findings and limits: Patch test score rose with PT1 expanded TCR count, significant at thresholds 8, 16 and 32, not 4.

This CDR3 has 11 amino acids. The germline V gene encodes CDR1 KGHDR and CDR2 SFDVKD. Time point denoted: patch test 1, 2 weeks after DPC sensitization. The treatment was: therapeutic diphenylcyclopropenone sensitization with weekly scalp DPC. This clonotype was picked up many times. Its specificity is unknown. At one end, the junction sequence differs from germline, possibly due to a read error. TCRdb re-called the RACE reads through MiXCR, storing one row per CDR3 protein. Of some 400,000 distinct CDR3 sequences in the sample, nearly 5% were seen once. V is TRBV24-1 and J is TRBJ2-5, with D uncertain. The TCR was taken from a woman aged 50 to 60 with alopecia areata. Some clones in this sample may be carry-over from other donors' samples. The specimen was whole blood, collected in connection with sensitization to the hapten diphenylcyclopropenone (DPC). This CDR3 reads CATSGPENQYF. CDR3 in DNA: TGTGCCACTTCCGGCCCGGAGAACCAGTACTTC.